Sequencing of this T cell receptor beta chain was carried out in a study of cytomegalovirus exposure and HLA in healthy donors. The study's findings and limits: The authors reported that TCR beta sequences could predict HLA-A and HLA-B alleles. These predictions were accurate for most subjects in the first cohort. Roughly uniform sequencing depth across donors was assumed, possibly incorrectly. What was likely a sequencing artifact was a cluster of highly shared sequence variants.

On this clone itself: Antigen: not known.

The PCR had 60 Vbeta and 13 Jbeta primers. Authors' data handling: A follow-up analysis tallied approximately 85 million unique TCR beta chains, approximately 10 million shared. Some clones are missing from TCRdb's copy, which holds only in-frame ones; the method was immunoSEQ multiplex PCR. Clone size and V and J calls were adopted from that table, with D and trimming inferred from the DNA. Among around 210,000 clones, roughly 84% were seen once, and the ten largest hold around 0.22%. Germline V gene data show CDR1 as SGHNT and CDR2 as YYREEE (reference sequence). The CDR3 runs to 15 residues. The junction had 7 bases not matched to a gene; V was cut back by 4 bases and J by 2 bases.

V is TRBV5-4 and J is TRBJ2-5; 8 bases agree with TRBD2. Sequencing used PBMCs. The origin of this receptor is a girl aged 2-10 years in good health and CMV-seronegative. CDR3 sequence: CASSPTSALQETQYF. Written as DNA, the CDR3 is TGTGCCAGCAGCCCGACTAGCGCATTACAAGAGACCCAGTACTTC.